This record covers a single T cell receptor beta chain. The antigen is unknown. The data derive from a study of CD8 T cells in ankylosing spondylitis. As the method for making TCR beta libraries, quantitative 5'-RACE with molecular barcodes was used. One entry per CDR3 protein, called by TCRdb with MiXCR from the 5' RACE reads. The repertoire includes 250,000 to 350,000 distinct CDR3 sequences, 20% of them detected once, and about 8.2% sits in the top ten. Germline assignment: CDR1 GTSNPN and CDR2 SVGIG (reference sequence). V lost 3 bases, J lost 2 bases, and 8 bases lay in between. The CDR3 loop spans 13 amino acids. Study-wide points: Blood of patients with ankylosing spondylitis appeared to be characterized by a TCR beta motif of several highly homologous variants. Disease-linked clones reportedly concentrated significantly in matched ankylosing spondylitis synovial fluid. Disease-linked clones were CD8+ and relatively rare in peripheral blood.

The rearrangement uses TRBV30 and TRBJ1-5; no clear D. This receptor was obtained from a male donor with ankylosing spondylitis or in good health (not recorded which). The material sequenced was blood, either unsorted or a sorted T cell fraction (not recorded which). CDR3 amino acids: CAWRGGGNQPQHF. The CDR3 DNA reads as TGTGCCTGGAGGGGCGGGGGCAATCAGCCCCAGCATTTT.